One sample yielded the 30 T cell receptor beta chains listed below, sequenced in a study of long-term antiretroviral therapy in people with HIV. They ran version v3.0 of the immunoSEQ assay at survey level. Data came from immunoSEQ multiplex PCR; TCRdb stores just in-frame clones and leaves some out. The sample holds over 15,000 clones, approximately 88% seen once. The input for sequencing was unsorted PBMCs, taken 0.9 years after starting antiretroviral therapy. These receptor sequences come from a young man with HIV.

The chain recombines TRBV30 with TRBJ2-6; no reliable D call. The CDR3 is 12 amino acids. Germline loops: CDR1 GTSNPN, CDR2 SVGIG (reference sequence). Between the trimmed V and J ends, which lost 1 base and 4 bases, there was a span of 2 bases. The DNA of the CDR3 is TGTGCCTGGAGTGCCGGGGCCAACGTCCTGACTTTC. Protein: CAWSAGANVLTF.

CDR3 loop: CASVTHGASYEQYF. The CDR3 region has the DNA TGTGCCAGCGTGACCCACGGAGCATCCTACGAGCAGTACTTC. V gene TRBV2 combines with J gene TRBJ2-7; no firm D call. From germline, CDR1 is SNHLY and CDR2 FYNNEI. CDR3 length: 14 residues. Trimming cost V 8 bases and J 1 base, with 15 bases left between them.

This clone is a singleton in its sample. This chain connects TRBV27 to TRBJ1-1, with TRBD1 matching 10 bases. The CDR3 is 14 amino acids. After removal of 6 bases from V and 1 base from J, the junction contained 2 bases not matched to a gene. Germline V gene data show CDR1 as MNHEY and CDR2 as SMNVEV (reference sequence). The DNA for the CDR3 is TGTGCCAGCAGCTGGGACAGGGGGAACACTGAAGCTTTCTTT. It is translated as CASSWDRGNTEAFF.

On this clone itself: A junction end diverges from the germline sequence, so it may reflect a read error. This sequence joins TRBV7-7 and TRBJ2-5; D is ambiguous. The CDR3 consists of 15 residues. CDR1 is SSHAT and CDR2 is FNYEAQ in the germline V gene (reference sequence). The CDR3 loop reads CASSSTLEQRETQYF. The CDR3 DNA sequence: TGTGCTAGCAGCTCCACCCTCGAACAGCGAGAGACCCAGTACTTC.

The rearrangement links TRBV5-8 to TRBJ1-4, with 8 positions matching TRBD1. After removal of 0 bases from V and 5 bases from J, the junction contained 3 bases not matched to a gene. CDR3 length equals 15 residues. Looked up from germline, CDR1 is SGHTS and CDR2 is YDEGEE. CDR3 sequence reads: CASSLGDRGNEKLFF. The CDR3 DNA sequence: TGTGCCAGCAGCTTGGGTGACAGGGGCAATGAAAAACTGTTTTTT.

This clone came up a few times. The J gene is TRBJ1-5, the V gene TRBV2; D gene ambiguous. Germline CDR1 and CDR2: SNHLY and FYNNEI. The CDR3 totals 12 residues. V was shortened by 3 bases and J by 4 bases, with 4 bases between the two germline ends. CDR3 loop: CASSDGNQPQHF. The CDR3 DNA follows: TGTGCCAGCAGTGACGGTAATCAGCCCCAGCATTTT.

This chain links TRBV7-2 with TRBJ1-5; D gene uncertain. Germline V lookup: CDR1 SGHTA, CDR2 FQGNSA. The V and J ends lost 3 bases and 0 bases respectively, with 9 bases between them. The CDR3 sequence is 15 residues long. The CDR3, as DNA: TGTGCCAGCAGCTTGATCCCGAGTAGCAATCAGCCCCAGCATTTT. Protein product: CASSLIPSSNQPQHF.

The CDR3, as DNA: TGTGCCAGCAGTTTAGCGGGGGGGATCACAGATACGCAGTATTTT. Protein sequence: CASSLAGGITDTQYF. The chain is built from TRBV27 and TRBJ2-3, with 9 bases that match TRBD2. The V segment lost 2 bases and the J segment 2 bases; nucleotides outside the gene matches: 2. Germline V gives CDR1 MNHEY, CDR2 SMNVEV (reference sequence). The CDR3 totals 15 residues.

The chain joins TRBV5-1 to TRBJ2-1, with D unresolved. The V and J ends lost 1 base and 6 bases respectively, with 11 bases between them. Germline CDR1 and CDR2: SGHRS and YFSETQ. The CDR3 length is 14 residues. The CDR3 spells CASSLRDVRNEQFF. The CDR3 DNA sequence: TGCGCCAGCAGCTTGAGGGATGTTCGCAATGAGCAGTTCTTC.

The CDR3 loop reads CASGLLTLTTSGRVDTQYF. CDR3 DNA sequence: TGTGCTAGTGGTTTGTTGACCTTGACGACTAGCGGCCGAGTGGATACGCAGTATTTT. This chain connects TRBV12-5 to TRBJ2-3, with 9 bases that match TRBD2. CDR3 length: 19 residues. V was pared by 2 bases and J by 6 bases, with 18 bases of the junction left unmatched. Germline V CDR1 and CDR2: LGHNT, FRNRAP.

V usage is TRBV5-1 and J usage is TRBJ2-6; D call uncertain. Per the germline V gene, CDR1 is SGHRS and CDR2 is YFSETQ. Trimming pared 1 base from V and 1 base from J, leaving 3 bases between. The CDR3 runs 14 residues. The CDR3, as DNA: TGCGCCAGCAGCTTGAGGTCTGGGGCCAACGTCCTGACTTTC. As protein: CASSLRSGANVLTF. Full variable domain (remainder filled in from reference TRBV5-1 and TRBJ2-6): KAGVTQTPRYLIKTRGQQVTLSCSPISGHRSVSWYQQTPGQGLQFLFEYFSETQRNKGNFPGRFSGRQFSNSRSEMNVSTLELGDSALYLCASSLRSGANVLTFGAGSRLTVL.

The rearrangement uses TRBV21-1 and TRBJ2-7. TRBV21-1 is a pseudogene locus. The CDR3 is made up of 18 amino acids. The CDR3 DNA reads as TGTGCCAGCAGCAAAGCTATGGCCCCCACCATCAGTTCCTACGAGCAGTACGTC. The encoded protein is CASSKAMAPTISSYEQYV.

The chain employs TRBV18 and TRBJ1-5, with D possibly matching TRBD1 (6 bases). Trimming left V 2 bases short and J 8 bases short, with 10 bases between. This CDR3 has 13 residues. Germline values: CDR1 KGHSH, CDR2 LQKENI. In nucleotides, the CDR3 is TGTGCCAGCTCACCAGGGGGCTTGGAGCCCCAGCATTTT. This codes for CASSPGGLEPQHF.

This sequence joins TRBV7-6 and TRBJ2-5; D remains unclear. Germline V gene sequence: CDR1 SGHVS, CDR2 FNYEAQ. V was shortened by 7 bases and J by 1 base, with 10 bases between the two germline ends. This CDR3 is 13 amino acids long. CDR3: CASTKTAQETQYF. The CDR3 region has the DNA TGTGCCAGCACCAAAACGGCCCAAGAGACCCAGTACTTC.

This clone has only a few counts. The rearrangement links TRBV7-6 to TRBJ1-3, with TRBD1 as a possible D gene (5 bases). The CDR3 runs 15 residues. Looked up from germline, CDR1 is SGHVS and CDR2 is FNYEAQ. The V end was cut by 5 bases, the J end by 7 bases, with 18 bases between. CDR3 region: CASSPAQVSLNTIYF. Written as DNA, the CDR3 is TGTGCCAGCAGCCCCGCACAGGTGTCCTTGAACACCATATATTTT.

This clone has more than one count but fewer than ten. The genes are TRBV2 and TRBJ1-5; no reliable D call. Germline-derived CDR1 and CDR2 are SNHLY and FYNNEI. CDR3 length equals 14 residues. Trimming took off 4 bases at V and 0 bases at J, with 7 bases between the two ends. The CDR3 DNA reads TGTGCCAGCAGTGGACTCGATAGCAATCAGCCCCAGCATTTT. It encodes CASSGLDSNQPQHF.

The chain couples TRBV28 to TRBJ2-5; TRBD2 agrees at 9 bases. V was pared by 5 bases and J by 2 bases, with 3 bases of the junction left unmatched. The germline gives CDR1 MDHEN, CDR2 SYDVKM. The CDR3 is 14 residues long. CDR3 protein: CASSGLAGQETQYF. Here the CDR3 DNA reads TGTGCCAGCAGTGGTCTAGCGGGACAAGAGACCCAGTACTTC.

This clone was seen a single time. This rearrangement joins TRBV28 to TRBJ1-5; TRBD1 matches at 7 bases. The CDR3 has 15 amino acids. CDR1 MDHEN and CDR2 SYDVKM come from the germline V gene. V was pared by 3 bases and J by 2 bases, with 4 bases of the junction left unmatched. CDR3 sequence: CASSLPGTGNQPQHF. Written as DNA, the CDR3 is TGTGCCAGCAGTTTGCCTGGGACAGGCAATCAGCCCCAGCATTTT. Full variable domain (outside the CDR3, taken from reference TRBV28 and TRBJ1-5): DVKVTQSSRYLVKRTGEKVFLECVQDMDHENMFWYRQDPGLGLRLIYFSYDVKMKEKGDIPEGYSVSREKKERFSLILESASTNQTSMYLCASSLPGTGNQPQHFGDGTRLSIL.

The rearrangement links TRBV7-9 to TRBJ1-6; maybe TRBD1 (6 bases). This CDR3 contains 15 residues. Germline V lookup: CDR1 SEHNR, CDR2 FQNEAQ (reference sequence). V was trimmed by 2 bases and J by 5 bases, leaving 10 bases between them. CDR3 sequence reads: CASSLPTGNNSPLHF. The CDR3 nucleotides read TGTGCCAGCAGCTTACCAACAGGGAATAATTCACCCCTCCACTTT.

V and J are TRBV9 and TRBJ2-2; TRBD1 matches 8 bases. Germline-derived CDR1 and CDR2 are SGDLS and YYNGEE. V was pared by 6 bases and J by 0 bases, with 13 bases of the junction left unmatched. The CDR3 contains 18 residues. CDR3 region: CASNLPQGANTNTGELFF. The DNA for the CDR3 is TGTGCCAGCAACCTGCCCCAGGGGGCGAATACGAACACCGGGGAGCTGTTTTTT.

The chain employs TRBV7-8 and TRBJ1-3; D unresolved. Germline CDR1 SGHVS, CDR2 FQNEAQ. V was cut by 5 bases and J by 1 base, with 12 bases left in between. This CDR3 region has 15 residues. Here the CDR3 reads CASSLWRISGNTIYF. The CDR3 DNA is TGTGCCAGCAGCCTATGGAGGATTTCTGGAAACACCATATATTTT.

The chain joins TRBV7-9 to TRBJ2-2, with D perhaps matching TRBD1 or TRBD2 (5 bases each). The CDR3 length is 14 residues. CDR1 is SEHNR, CDR2 FQNEAQ, per germline (reference sequence). The V end was cut by 4 bases, the J end by 3 bases, with 9 bases between. CDR3: CASSSGTDTGELFF. The CDR3 DNA reads as TGTGCCAGCAGCTCCGGGACGGACACCGGGGAGCTGTTTTTT.

This clone was counted only a few times. This chain joins TRBV30 and TRBJ1-6, with D possibly matching TRBD1 (5 bases). Germline V gene sequence: CDR1 GTSNPN, CDR2 SVGIG (reference sequence). The CDR3 spans 16 residues. V lost 3 bases, J lost 8 bases, and 20 bases lay in between. The CDR3 protein is CAWRSVQGGAHSPLHF. The CDR3 bases are TGTGCCTGGAGATCGGTGCAGGGAGGAGCCCATTCACCCCTCCACTTT.

This chain joins TRBV11-2 and TRBJ1-2; D not resolved. CDR3 length equals 14 residues. Trimming took 3 bases from V and 5 from J, leaving 13 bases between them. Per the germline V gene, CDR1 is SGHAT and CDR2 is FQNNGV. The DNA of the CDR3 is TGTGCCAGCAGCTTCGACGGAGCCGGGTATGGCTACACCTTC. This encodes CASSFDGAGYGYTF.

The chain uses TRBV7-2 and TRBJ2-3; no clear D. The length of the CDR3 is 16 residues. Trimming removed 2 bases from V and 5 bases from J, with 17 bases in between. CDR1 and CDR2 from the germline V gene are SGHTA and FQGNSA. The CDR3 DNA reads as TGTGCCAGCAGCTTAAGTTCAACAGCTGCCGGAGATACGCAGTATTTT. This sequence encodes CASSLSSTAAGDTQYF.

The rearrangement joins TRBV11-3 to TRBJ1-1; TRBD1 might be the D (6 bases). The length of the CDR3 is 13 residues. Trimming took 1 base from V and 3 from J, leaving 6 bases between them. Germline V gives CDR1 SGHNT, CDR2 YENEEA. CDR3 sequence (DNA): TGTGCCAGCAGCTTAGGGGGGCACACTGAAGCTTTCTTT. Its translation is CASSLGGHTEAFF.

V is TRBV7-9 and J is TRBJ1-2, with 10 bases that match TRBD1. This CDR3 comprises 15 residues. V gave up 5 bases and J gave up 8 bases; unmatched junction bases: 11. CDR1 is SEHNR and CDR2 is FQNEAQ in the germline V gene (reference sequence). The DNA of the CDR3 is TGTGCCAGCAGCCCCCTCCCCGGGACAGGGGCCGGCTACACCTTC. It yields the protein CASSPLPGTGAGYTF.

This chain links TRBV10-3 with TRBJ2-2; no reliable D call. V lost 5 bases and J 2 bases, leaving 0 bases between the germline ends. Germline CDR1 and CDR2: ENHRY and SYGVKD. There are 11 residues in the CDR3. The CDR3 protein is CAISNTGELFF. CDR3 coding DNA: TGTGCCATCAGTAACACCGGGGAGCTGTTTTTT.

The chain combines TRBV29-1 with TRBJ1-1, with 9 nucleotides matching TRBD1. CDR3 length equals 13 residues. CDR1 is SQVTM and CDR2 is ANQGSEA in the germline V gene. Trimming at V came to 8 bases and at J to 3 bases, leaving 7 bases not matched to a gene. The CDR3: CSTPGTGHTEAFF. The DNA of the CDR3 is TGCAGCACACCCGGGACAGGGCACACTGAAGCTTTCTTT.

This rearrangement joins TRBV11-2 to TRBJ2-3; unclear D gene. The V gene's germline CDR1 is SGHAT and CDR2 FQNNGV. V lost 1 base and J lost 6, with 5 bases in between. This CDR3 region has 12 residues. CDR3 in DNA: TGTGCCAGCAGCTTAGCAACCGATACGCAGTATTTT. It specifies CASSLATDTQYF.